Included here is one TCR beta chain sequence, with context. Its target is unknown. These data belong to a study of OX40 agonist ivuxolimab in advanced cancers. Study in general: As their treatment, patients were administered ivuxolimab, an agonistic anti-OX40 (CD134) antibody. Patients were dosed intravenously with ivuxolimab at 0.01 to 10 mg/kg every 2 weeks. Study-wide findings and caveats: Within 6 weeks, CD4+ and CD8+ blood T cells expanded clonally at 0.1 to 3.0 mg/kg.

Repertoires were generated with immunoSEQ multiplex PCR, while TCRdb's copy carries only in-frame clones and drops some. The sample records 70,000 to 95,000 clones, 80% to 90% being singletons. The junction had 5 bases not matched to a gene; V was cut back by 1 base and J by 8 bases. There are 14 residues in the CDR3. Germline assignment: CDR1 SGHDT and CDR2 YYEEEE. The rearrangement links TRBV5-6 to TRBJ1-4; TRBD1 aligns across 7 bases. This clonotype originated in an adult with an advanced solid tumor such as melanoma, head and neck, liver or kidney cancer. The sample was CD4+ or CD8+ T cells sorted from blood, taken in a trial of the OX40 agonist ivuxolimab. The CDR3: CASSLKGAGEKLFF. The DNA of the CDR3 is TGTGCCAGCAGCTTGAAGGGGGCAGGGGAAAAACTGTTTTTT.